The following is a TCR beta chain sequence with its context. Its antigen is not known. The germline V gene encodes CDR1 SGDLS and CDR2 YYNGEE. After removal of 4 bases from V and 2 bases from J, the junction contained 9 bases not matched to a gene. This CDR3 has 15 residues. The data originate from a study of CD8 T cells in ankylosing spondylitis. Library preparation for TCR beta used quantitative 5'-RACE with molecular barcodes. From the 5' RACE reads, TCRdb called clonotypes with MiXCR, one entry per CDR3 protein. The sample consists of approximately 340,000 distinct CDR3 sequences, roughly 15% of them appearing once. Notes on the study in general: Seemingly distinctive of ankylosing spondylitis blood was a TCR beta motif formed by eight highly homologous variants. Significant enrichment of disease-linked clones was reportedly seen in matched ankylosing spondylitis synovial fluid.

The chain combines TRBV9 with TRBJ2-7, with 7 bases fitting TRBD2. Input material: blood, either unsorted or a sorted T cell fraction (not recorded which). The sequence derives from a male donor with ankylosing spondylitis or in good health (not recorded which). In nucleotides, the CDR3 is TGTGCCAGCAGCCCCTCGGGGAGGGGAGCCTACGAGCAGTACTTC. It yields the protein CASSPSGRGAYEQYF.